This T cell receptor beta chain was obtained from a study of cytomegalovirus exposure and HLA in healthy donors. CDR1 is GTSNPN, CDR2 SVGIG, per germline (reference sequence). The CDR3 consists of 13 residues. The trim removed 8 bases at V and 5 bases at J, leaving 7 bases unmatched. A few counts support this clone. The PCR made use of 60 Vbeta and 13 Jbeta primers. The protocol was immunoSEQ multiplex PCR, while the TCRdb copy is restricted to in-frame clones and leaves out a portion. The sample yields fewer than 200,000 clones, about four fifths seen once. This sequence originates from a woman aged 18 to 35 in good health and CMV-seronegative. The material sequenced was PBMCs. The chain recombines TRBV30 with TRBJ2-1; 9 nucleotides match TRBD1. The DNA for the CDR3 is TGTGCCGCAGACAGGGGGGGTGACAATGAGCAGTTCTTC. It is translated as CAADRGGDNEQFF.